This T cell receptor beta chain originates from a study of glioma-infiltrating T cells. General study points: CDR3 overlap between tissue and blood was very small.

This clonotype came up many times. Its antigen remains unknown. Trimming took off 6 bases at V and 3 bases at J, with 12 bases between the two ends. Per the germline V gene, CDR1 is MNHEY and CDR2 is SMNVEV (reference sequence). The CDR3 sequence is 13 residues long. The iRepertoire nested amplicon-rescue multiplex PCR amplified TCR alpha and beta CDR3s from RNA. For one-step reverse transcription and amplification, about 90-450 ng of tissue mRNA or PBMC total RNA was used. TCRdb fed the multiplex PCR reads into MiXCR, producing one record per CDR3 protein. This sample has roughly 200,000 distinct CDR3 sequences, with roughly 32% found just once.

The TCR comes from a human donor with low-grade glioma or glioblastoma, undergoing nonglioma brain surgery, or in good health (not recorded which). The material sequenced was glioma tissue, nonneoplastic brain tissue, or PBMCs (not recorded which). V and J are TRBV27 and TRBJ2-7, with a tentative D call TRBD2 (6 bases). The CDR3 loop is CASSPGTYYEQYF. As DNA, the CDR3 is TGTGCCAGCAGCCCCGGGACTTACTACGAGCAGTACTTC.